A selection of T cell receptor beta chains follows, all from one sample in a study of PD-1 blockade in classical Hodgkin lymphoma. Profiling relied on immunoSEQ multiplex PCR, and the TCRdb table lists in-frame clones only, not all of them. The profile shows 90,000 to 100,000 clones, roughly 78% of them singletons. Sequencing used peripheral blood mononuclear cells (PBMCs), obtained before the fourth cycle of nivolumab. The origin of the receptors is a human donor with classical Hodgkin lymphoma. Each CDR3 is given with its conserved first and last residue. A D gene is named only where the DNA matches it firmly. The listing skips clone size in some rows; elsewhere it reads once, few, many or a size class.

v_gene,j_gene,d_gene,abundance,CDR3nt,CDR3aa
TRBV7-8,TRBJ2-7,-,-,TGTGCCAGCAGCTTTACGGCAACTAGCACCTACGAGCAGTACTTC,CASSFTATSTYEQYF
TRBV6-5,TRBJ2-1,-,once,TGTGCCAGCAGGAGGCAAGATGAGCAGTTCTTC,CASRRQDEQFF
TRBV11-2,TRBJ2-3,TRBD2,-,TGTGCCAGCAGCTTAAGCCGGGGGGTTTTGTATTTT,CASSLSRGVLYF
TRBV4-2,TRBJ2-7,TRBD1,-,TGTGCCAGCAGCCAAGATCGACAGGGAAGGGCCTACGAGCAGTACTTC,CASSQDRQGRAYEQYF
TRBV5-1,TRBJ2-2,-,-,TGCGCCAGCAGCTTGCGGGGGACAGCTAACACCGGGGAGCTGTTTTTT,CASSLRGTANTGELFF
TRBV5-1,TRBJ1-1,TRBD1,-,TGCGCCAGCGTATTGACAGGGGATGGCACTGAAGCTTTCTTT,CASVLTGDGTEAFF
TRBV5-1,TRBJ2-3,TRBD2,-,TGCGCCAGCAGCTTGGGTCTAGCGGGAGGCACAGATACGCAGTATTTT,CASSLGLAGGTDTQYF
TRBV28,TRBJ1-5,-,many,TGTGCCAGCAGTTCCCATATATGGGATAGTCAGCCCCAGCATTTT,CASSSHIWDSQPQHF
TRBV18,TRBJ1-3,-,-,TGTGCCAGCTCACCAGGGACCCCCTTCTCTGATGGAAACACCATATATTTT,CASSPGTPFSDGNTIYF
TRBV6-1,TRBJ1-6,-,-,TGTGCCAGCAGTGGGGGAACAGGGTTTAATTCACCCCTCCACTTT,CASSGGTGFNSPLHF
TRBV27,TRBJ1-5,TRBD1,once,TGTGCCAGCAGTTTATCGACAGGGATGGATCAGCCCCAGCATTTT,CASSLSTGMDQPQHF
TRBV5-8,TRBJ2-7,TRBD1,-,TGTGCCAGCAGCTCGGACAGGGGAAAGCAGTACTTC,CASSSDRGKQYF
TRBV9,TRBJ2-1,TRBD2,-,TGTGCCAGCAGCGTTAAATTGGGACTAGCGGGAGGGGACAATGAGCAGTTCTTC,CASSVKLGLAGGDNEQFF
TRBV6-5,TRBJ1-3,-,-,TGTGCCAGCAGTAGGAGTCCCGACTCTGGAAACACCATATATTTT,CASSRSPDSGNTIYF
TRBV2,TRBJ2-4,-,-,TGTGCCAGCCTCGGAGAAGCCAAAAACATTCAGTACTTC,CASLGEAKNIQYF
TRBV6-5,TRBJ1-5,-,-,TGTGCCAGCAGTTATACTATGGCTCAGCCCCAGCATTTT,CASSYTMAQPQHF
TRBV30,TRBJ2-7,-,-,TGTGCCTGGGATGGGACAGCGGGATACGAGCAGTACTTC,CAWDGTAGYEQYF
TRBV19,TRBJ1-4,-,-,TGTGCCAGTACCGAACGTTCTAATGAAAAACTGTTTTTT,CASTERSNEKLFF
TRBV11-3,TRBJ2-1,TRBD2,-,TGTGCCAGCAGCTTATCTAGCGGGAGTTACAATGAGCAGTTCTTC,CASSLSSGSYNEQFF
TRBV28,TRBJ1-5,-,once,TGTGCCAGCAGTCCGGGACACTCTAGCAATCAGCCCCAGCATTTT,CASSPGHSSNQPQHF
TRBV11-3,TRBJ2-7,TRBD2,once,TGTGCCAGCAGCTTAGGGGGAGGGCCCTACGAGCAGTACTTC,CASSLGGGPYEQYF
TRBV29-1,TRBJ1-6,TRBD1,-,TGCAGCGCGAGGGACAGGACGAATTCACCCCTCCACTTT,CSARDRTNSPLHF
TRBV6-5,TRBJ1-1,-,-,TGTGCCAGCAGTTACCGAGAGGACACTGAAGCTTTCTTT,CASSYREDTEAFF
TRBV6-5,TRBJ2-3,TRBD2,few,TGTGCCAGCAGACTAACTAGCGGGAGGGCAGATACGCAGTATTTT,CASRLTSGRADTQYF
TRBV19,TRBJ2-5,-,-,TGTGCCAGTAGTCGCGAACCAGGGGCAGAGACCCAGTACTTC,CASSREPGAETQYF
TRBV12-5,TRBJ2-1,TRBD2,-,TGTGCTAGTGGTTTGGTAGCCCTTTTAGCGGGGGCTGAGAGGGGTGAGCAGTTCTTC,CASGLVALLAGAERGEQFF
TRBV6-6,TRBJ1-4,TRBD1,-,TGTGCCAGCAGCGACAGGGGGCATTATGAAAAACTGTTTTTT,CASSDRGHYEKLFF
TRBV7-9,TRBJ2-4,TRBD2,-,TGTGCCAGCAGCCCCCTTCGGGGGGTAGCCAAAAACATTCAGTACTTC,CASSPLRGVAKNIQYF
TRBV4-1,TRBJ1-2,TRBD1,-,TGCGCCAGCAGCCAAGCCCCGGGACAGGACTATGGCTACACCTTC,CASSQAPGQDYGYTF
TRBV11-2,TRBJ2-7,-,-,TGTGCCAGCAGCCTAGAAGTTCGGGAGCAGTACTTC,CASSLEVREQYF
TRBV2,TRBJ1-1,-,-,TGTGCCAGCAGTGATGACCGTAACACTGAAGCTTTCTTT,CASSDDRNTEAFF
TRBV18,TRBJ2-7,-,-,TGTGCCAGCTCACCGGGGGTGGGTAGCCGCTCGCAGTACTTC,CASSPGVGSRSQYF
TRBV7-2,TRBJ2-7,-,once,TGTGCCAGCAGCTTAATGGCAGCGACCTACGAGCAGTACTTC,CASSLMAATYEQYF
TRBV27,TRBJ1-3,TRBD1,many,TGTGCCAGCAGACAGGGGACAGGAAACACCATATATTTT,CASRQGTGNTIYF
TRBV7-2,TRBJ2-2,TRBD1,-,TGTGCCAGCAGCTTTCAGGGGGCGATCACCGGGGAGCTGTTTTTT,CASSFQGAITGELFF
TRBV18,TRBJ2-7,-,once,TGTGCCAGCTCACCACGCGCCTACGAGCAGTACTTC,CASSPRAYEQYF
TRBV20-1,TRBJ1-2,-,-,TGCAGTGCTAGTCGGGATGGTGGCTACACCTTC,CSASRDGGYTF
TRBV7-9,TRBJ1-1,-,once,TGTGCCAGCAGCTTGATTGCCGGGAACACTGAAGCTTTCTTT,CASSLIAGNTEAFF
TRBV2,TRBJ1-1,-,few,TGTGCCAGCAGATCTGACCGAGGCACTGAAGCTTTCTTT,CASRSDRGTEAFF
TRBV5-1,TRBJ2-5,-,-,TGCGCCAGCAGCCCCAGGGGCCTTTTCCAAGAGACCCAGTACTTC,CASSPRGLFQETQYF
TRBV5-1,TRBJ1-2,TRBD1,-,TGCGCCAGCAGCCCGGGACAGGGAAACTATGGCTACACCTTC,CASSPGQGNYGYTF
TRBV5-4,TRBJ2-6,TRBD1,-,TGTGCCAGCAGCTGGGACAGGGGGCGTCGCTCTGGGGCCAACGTCCTGACTTTC,CASSWDRGRRSGANVLTF
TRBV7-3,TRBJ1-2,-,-,TGTGCCAGTCGAGGCACGGGGTCAATCTCCTACACCTTC,CASRGTGSISYTF
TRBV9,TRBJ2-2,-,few,TGTGCCAGCAGCCCCCCGAACACCGGGGAGCTGTTTTTT,CASSPPNTGELFF
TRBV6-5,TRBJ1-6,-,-,TGTGCCAGCAGTTACGGGGGTGGGTCCTATAATTCACCCCTCCACTTT,CASSYGGGSYNSPLHF